Included here is one T cell receptor (beta chain) sequence, with context. Its specificity is not known. Using a J-beta primer mix together with a sample-barcoded 5' primer, a second PCR was run for about 6 to 11 cycles. TCRdb re-analysed the 5' RACE reads in MiXCR, keeping a single row per CDR3 protein. The table shows 900,000 to 950,000 distinct CDR3 sequences, with 25% to 35% occurring only once. This entry comes from a study of blood T cells in healthy people across ages. General study points: Researchers deemed the diversity estimates from one million T cells underestimates. Long-lived donors exceeded aged donors in naive CD4+ cells and diversity.

V gave up 6 bases and J gave up 2 bases; unmatched junction bases: 11. From germline, CDR1 is MDHEN and CDR2 SYDVKM. This CDR3 is 16 amino acids long. This same sample was also taken into another study, of T cells of mothers and their children. That paper adds: Three healthy Caucasian mothers, along with their six children, were the donors.

The sequence came from a middle-aged woman in good health. Sequencing used blood. This sequence joins TRBV28 and TRBJ2-7, with 9 bases matching TRBD1. DNA for the CDR3: TGTGCCAGCAGCAGAGCCCCGGGACAGGGTGCCTACGAGCAGTACTTC. It specifies CASSRAPGQGAYEQYF. The variable domain in full, completed from reference TRBV28 and TRBJ2-7, reads DVKVTQSSRYLVKRTGEKVFLECVQDMDHENMFWYRQDPGLGLRLIYFSYDVKMKEKGDIPEGYSVSREKKERFSLILESASTNQTSMYLCASSRAPGQGAYEQYFGPGTRLTVT.